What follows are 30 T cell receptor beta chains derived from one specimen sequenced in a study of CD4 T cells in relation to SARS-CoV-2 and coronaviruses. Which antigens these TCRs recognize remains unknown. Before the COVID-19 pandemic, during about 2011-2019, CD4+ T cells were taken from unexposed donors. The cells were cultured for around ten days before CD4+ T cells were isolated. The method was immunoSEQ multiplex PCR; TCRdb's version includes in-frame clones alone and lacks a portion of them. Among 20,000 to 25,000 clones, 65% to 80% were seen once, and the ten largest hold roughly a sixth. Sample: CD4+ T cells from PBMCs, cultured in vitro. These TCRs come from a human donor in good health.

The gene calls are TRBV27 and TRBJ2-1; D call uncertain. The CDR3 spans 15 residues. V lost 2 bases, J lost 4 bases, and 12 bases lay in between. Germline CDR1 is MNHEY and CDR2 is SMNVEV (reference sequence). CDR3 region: CASSLRSRPYNEQFF. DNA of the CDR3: TGTGCCAGCAGTTTAAGGTCCCGCCCTTACAATGAGCAGTTCTTC.

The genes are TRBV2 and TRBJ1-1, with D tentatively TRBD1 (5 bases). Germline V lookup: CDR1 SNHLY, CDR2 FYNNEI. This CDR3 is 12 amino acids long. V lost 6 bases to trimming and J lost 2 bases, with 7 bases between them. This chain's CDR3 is CASRTVNTEAFF. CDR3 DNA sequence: TGTGCCAGCAGGACAGTCAACACTGAAGCTTTCTTT.

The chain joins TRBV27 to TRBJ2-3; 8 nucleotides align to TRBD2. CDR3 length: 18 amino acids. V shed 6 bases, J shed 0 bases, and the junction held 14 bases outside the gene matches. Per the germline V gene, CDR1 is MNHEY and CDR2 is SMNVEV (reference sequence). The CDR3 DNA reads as TGTGCCAGCAGGCGCCAAGCGGGAGCCTCCTATAGCACAGATACGCAGTATTTT. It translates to CASRRQAGASYSTDTQYF.

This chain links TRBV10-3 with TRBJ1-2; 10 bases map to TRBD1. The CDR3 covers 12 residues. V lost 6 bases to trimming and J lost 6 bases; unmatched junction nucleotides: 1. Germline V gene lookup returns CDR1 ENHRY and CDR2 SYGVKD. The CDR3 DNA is TGTGCCATCAGCGGACAGGGGGATGGCTACACCTTC. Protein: CAISGQGDGYTF.

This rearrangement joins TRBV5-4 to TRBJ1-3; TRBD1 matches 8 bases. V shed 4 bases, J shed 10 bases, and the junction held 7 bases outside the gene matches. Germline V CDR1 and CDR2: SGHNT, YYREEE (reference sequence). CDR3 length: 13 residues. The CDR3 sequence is CASSPGQGSTIYF. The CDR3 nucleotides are TGTGCCAGCAGCCCAGGACAGGGATCTACCATATATTTT.

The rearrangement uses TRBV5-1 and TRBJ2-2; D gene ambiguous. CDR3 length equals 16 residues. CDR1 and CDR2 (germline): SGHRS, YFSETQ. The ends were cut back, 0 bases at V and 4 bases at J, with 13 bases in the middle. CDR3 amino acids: CASSLASELITGELFF. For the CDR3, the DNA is TGCGCCAGCAGCTTGGCCTCGGAATTGATCACCGGGGAGCTGTTTTTT. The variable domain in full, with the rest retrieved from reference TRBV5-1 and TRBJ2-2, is KAGVTQTPRYLIKTRGQQVTLSCSPISGHRSVSWYQQTPGQGLQFLFEYFSETQRNKGNFPGRFSGRQFSNSRSEMNVSTLELGDSALYLCASSLASELITGELFFGEGSRLTVL.

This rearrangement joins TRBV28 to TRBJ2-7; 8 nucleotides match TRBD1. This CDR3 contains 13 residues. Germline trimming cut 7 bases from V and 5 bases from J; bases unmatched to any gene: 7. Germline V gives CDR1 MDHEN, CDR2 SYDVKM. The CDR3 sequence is CASTRTGSHEQYF. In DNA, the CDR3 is TGTGCCAGCACCCGGACAGGGAGCCACGAGCAGTACTTC. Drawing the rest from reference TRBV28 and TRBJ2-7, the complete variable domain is DVKVTQSSRYLVKRTGEKVFLECVQDMDHENMFWYRQDPGLGLRLIYFSYDVKMKEKGDIPEGYSVSREKKERFSLILESASTNQTSMYLCASTRTGSHEQYFGPGTRLTVT.

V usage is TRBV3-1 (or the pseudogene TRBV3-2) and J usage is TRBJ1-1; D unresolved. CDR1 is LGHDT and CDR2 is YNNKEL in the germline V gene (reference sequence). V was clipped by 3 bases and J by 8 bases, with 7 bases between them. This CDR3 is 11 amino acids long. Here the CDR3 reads CASSHEGEAFF. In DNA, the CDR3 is TGTGCCAGCAGCCATGAAGGAGAAGCTTTCTTT.

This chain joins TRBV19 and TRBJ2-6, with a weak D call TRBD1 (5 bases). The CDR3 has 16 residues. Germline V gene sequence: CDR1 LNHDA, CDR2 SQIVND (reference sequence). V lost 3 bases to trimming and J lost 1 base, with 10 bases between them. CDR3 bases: TGTGCCAGTAGTATTCAGGGAAGGTCTGGGGCCAACGTCCTGACTTTC. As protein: CASSIQGRSGANVLTF.

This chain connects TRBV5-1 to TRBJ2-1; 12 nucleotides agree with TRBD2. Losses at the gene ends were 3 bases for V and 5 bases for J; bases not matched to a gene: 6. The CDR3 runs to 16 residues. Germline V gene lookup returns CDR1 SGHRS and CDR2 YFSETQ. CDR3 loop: CASSYASGRANNEQFF. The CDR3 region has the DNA TGCGCCAGCAGCTACGCTAGCGGGAGGGCCAACAATGAGCAGTTCTTC.

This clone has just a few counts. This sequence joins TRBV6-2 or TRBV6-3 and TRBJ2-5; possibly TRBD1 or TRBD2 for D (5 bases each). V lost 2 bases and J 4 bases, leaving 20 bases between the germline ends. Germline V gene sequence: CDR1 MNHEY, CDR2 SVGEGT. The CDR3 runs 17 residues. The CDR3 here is CASSYGARASRVETQYF. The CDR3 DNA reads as TGTGCCAGCAGTTACGGGGCTCGGGCCTCGCGGGTAGAGACCCAGTACTTC.

Written as DNA, the CDR3 is TGTGCCTGGAGGCAAGGACAGGACCTGATCTCTGGGGCCAACGTCCTGACTTTC. This encodes CAWRQGQDLISGANVLTF. The V gene is TRBV30, the J gene TRBJ2-6, with TRBD1 matching 7 bases. CDR3 size: 18 residues. Germline V lookup: CDR1 GTSNPN, CDR2 SVGIG (reference sequence). With 3 bases clipped from V and 0 bases from J, the junction kept 11 bases outside the gene matches.

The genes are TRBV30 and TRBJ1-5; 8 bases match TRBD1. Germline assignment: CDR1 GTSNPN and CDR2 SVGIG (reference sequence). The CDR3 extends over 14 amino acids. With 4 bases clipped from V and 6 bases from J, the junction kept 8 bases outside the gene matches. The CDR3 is CAWNSGQGSQPQHF. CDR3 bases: TGTGCCTGGAACAGCGGACAGGGAAGTCAGCCCCAGCATTTT.

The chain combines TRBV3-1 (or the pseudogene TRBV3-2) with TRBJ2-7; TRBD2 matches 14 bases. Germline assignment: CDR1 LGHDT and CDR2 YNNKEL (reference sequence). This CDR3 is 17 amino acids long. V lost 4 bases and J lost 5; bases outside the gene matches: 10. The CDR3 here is CASSPRMRTSGRNEQYF. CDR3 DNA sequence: TGTGCCAGCAGCCCGAGGATGAGGACTAGCGGGAGGAACGAGCAGTACTTC.

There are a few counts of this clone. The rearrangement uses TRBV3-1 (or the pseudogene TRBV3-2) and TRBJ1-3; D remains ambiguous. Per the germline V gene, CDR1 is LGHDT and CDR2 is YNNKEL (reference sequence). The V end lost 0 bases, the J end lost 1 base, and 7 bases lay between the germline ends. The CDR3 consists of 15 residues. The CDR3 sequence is CASSQEPRSGNTIYF. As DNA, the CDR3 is TGTGCCAGCAGCCAAGAACCCAGATCTGGAAACACCATATATTTT.

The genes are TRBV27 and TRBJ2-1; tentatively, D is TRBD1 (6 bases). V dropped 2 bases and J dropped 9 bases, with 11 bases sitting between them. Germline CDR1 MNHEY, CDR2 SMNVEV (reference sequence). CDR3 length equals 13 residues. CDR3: CASSLQGLGEQFF. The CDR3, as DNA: TGTGCCAGCAGTTTACAGGGGCTAGGTGAGCAGTTCTTC.

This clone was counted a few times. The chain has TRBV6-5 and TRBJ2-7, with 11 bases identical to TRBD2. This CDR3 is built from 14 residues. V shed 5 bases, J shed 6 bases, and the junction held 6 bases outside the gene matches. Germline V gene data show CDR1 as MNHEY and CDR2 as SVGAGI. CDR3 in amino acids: CASSTAGTSGEQYF. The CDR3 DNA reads TGTGCCAGCAGTACCGCCGGGACTAGCGGCGAGCAGTACTTC.

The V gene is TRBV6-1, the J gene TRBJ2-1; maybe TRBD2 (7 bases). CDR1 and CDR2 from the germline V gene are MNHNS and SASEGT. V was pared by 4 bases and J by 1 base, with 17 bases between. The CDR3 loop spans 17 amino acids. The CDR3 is CASSGGGSAGSYNEQFF. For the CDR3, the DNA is TGTGCCAGCAGTGGGGGGGGCTCAGCGGGTTCCTACAATGAGCAGTTCTTC.

CDR3 sequence: CASSPFLRGYNEQFF. The CDR3 bases are TGTGCCAGCTCACCGTTTCTACGGGGATACAATGAGCAGTTCTTC. The chain couples TRBV18 to TRBJ2-1; tentatively, D is TRBD2 (5 bases). V was pared by 3 bases and J by 4 bases, with 13 bases between. CDR1 and CDR2 from the germline V gene are KGHSH and LQKENI. The CDR3 totals 15 residues.

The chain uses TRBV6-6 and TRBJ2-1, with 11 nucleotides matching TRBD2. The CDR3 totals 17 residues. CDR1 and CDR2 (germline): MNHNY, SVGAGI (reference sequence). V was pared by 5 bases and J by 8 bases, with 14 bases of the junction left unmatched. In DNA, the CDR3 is TGTGCCAGCAGTCTTCGATCTTTAGCGGGAGGGCCACATGAGCAGTTCTTC. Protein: CASSLRSLAGGPHEQFF.

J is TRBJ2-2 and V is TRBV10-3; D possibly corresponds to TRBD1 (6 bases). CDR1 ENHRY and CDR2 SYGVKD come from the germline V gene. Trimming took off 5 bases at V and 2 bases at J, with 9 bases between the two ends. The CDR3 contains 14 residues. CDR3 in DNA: TGTGCCATCAGTCAACAGGGAAACACCGGGGAGCTGTTTTTT. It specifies CAISQQGNTGELFF.

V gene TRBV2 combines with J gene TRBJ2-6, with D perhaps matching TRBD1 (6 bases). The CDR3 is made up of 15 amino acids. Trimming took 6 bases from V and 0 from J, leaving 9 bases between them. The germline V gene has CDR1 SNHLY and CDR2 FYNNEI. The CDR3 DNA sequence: TGTGCCAGCAGACAGGGCGGCTCTGGGGCCAACGTCCTGACTTTC. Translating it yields CASRQGGSGANVLTF.

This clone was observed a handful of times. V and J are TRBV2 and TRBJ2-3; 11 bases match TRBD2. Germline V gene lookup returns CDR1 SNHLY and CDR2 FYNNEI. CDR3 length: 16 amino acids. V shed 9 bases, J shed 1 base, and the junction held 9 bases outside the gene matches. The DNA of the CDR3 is TGTGCCAGTGGGGGACTAGCGGAGGGGGGCACAGATACGCAGTATTTT. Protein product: CASGGLAEGGTDTQYF.

CDR3 DNA sequence: TGTGCCAGCAGGCTGACTCGGGCGGGGGACACTGAAGCTTTCTTT. It codes for CASRLTRAGDTEAFF. This rearrangement joins TRBV6-5 to TRBJ1-1; D perhaps matches TRBD1 (5 bases). Trimming pared 6 bases from V and 3 bases from J, leaving 17 bases between. Per germline, CDR1 MNHEY and CDR2 SVGAGI. The CDR3 has 15 residues.

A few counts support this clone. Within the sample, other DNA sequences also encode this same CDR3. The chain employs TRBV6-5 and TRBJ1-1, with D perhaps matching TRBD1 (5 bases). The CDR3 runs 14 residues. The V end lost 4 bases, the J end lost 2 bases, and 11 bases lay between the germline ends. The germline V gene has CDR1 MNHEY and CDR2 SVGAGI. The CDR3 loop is CASSFPGLNTEAFF. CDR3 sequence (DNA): TGTGCCAGCAGTTTCCCGGGACTAAACACTGAAGCTTTCTTT.

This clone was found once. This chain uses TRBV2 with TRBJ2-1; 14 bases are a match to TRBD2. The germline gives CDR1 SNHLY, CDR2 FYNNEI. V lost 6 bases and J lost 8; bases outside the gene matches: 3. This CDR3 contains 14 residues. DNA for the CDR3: TGTGCCAGCAGGGGACTAGCGGGAGTTTATGAGCAGTTCTTC. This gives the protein CASRGLAGVYEQFF.

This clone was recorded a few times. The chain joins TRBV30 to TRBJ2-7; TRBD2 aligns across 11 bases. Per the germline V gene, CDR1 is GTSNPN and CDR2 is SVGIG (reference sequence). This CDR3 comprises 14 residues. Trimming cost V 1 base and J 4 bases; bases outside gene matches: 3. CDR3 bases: TGTGCCTGGAGTGGGACTAGCGGGTTTTACGAGCAGTACTTC. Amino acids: CAWSGTSGFYEQYF.

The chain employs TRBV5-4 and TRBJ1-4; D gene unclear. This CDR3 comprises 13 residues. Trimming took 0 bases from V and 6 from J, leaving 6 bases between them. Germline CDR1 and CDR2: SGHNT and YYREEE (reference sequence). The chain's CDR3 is CASSLEMDEKLFF. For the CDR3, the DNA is TGTGCCAGCAGCTTGGAGATGGATGAAAAACTGTTTTTT.

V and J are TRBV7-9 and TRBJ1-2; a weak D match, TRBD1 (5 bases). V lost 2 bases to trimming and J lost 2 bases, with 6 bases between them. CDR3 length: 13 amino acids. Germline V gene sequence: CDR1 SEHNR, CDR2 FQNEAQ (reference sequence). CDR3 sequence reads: CASSLPGNYGYTF. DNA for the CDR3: TGTGCCAGCAGCTTACCAGGGAACTATGGCTACACCTTC.

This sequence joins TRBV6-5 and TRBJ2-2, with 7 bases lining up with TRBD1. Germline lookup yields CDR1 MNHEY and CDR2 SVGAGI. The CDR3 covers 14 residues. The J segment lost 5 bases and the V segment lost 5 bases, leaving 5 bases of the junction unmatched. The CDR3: CASSRNRGTGELFF. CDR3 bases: TGTGCCAGCAGTAGGAACAGGGGAACCGGGGAGCTGTTTTTT.